The 19 T cell receptor beta chains in this list originate from one sample, sequenced in a study of T cell repertoires in cytomegalovirus infection. TCRdb fed the reads into MiXCR, producing one record per CDR3 protein. The data contain 100,000 or so distinct CDR3 sequences, 25% to 30% of them singletons. For these TCRs, the target antigens are not known. Material: CD8+ T cells from cultured PBMCs, obtained from culture after CMV antigen stimulation. These receptors were obtained from a human donor in good health (CMV status not recorded). Some clones in this sample may be carry-over from other donors' samples.

The V gene is TRBV7-9, the J gene TRBJ1-1; TRBD1 agrees at 7 bases. Germline V gene data show CDR1 as SEHNR and CDR2 as FQNEAQ (reference sequence). The junction had 5 bases not matched to a gene; V was cut back by 5 bases and J by 2 bases. The CDR3 sequence is 14 residues long. The CDR3 bases are TGTGCCAGCAGCATCGGACAGGCTAACACTGAAGCTTTCTTT. This gives the protein CASSIGQANTEAFF.

This sequence joins TRBV7-4 and TRBJ1-1; D not certain. The CDR3 extends over 15 amino acids. The V gene's germline CDR1 is SGHVT and CDR2 SQSDAQ. The V and J ends lost 6 bases and 0 bases respectively, with 14 bases between them. CDR3 nucleotide sequence: TGTGCCAGCAGTCCCTTTGATCCTTTGAACACTGAAGCTTTCTTT. Encoded protein: CASSPFDPLNTEAFF.

This clonotype was counted between two and nine times. The gene calls are TRBV11-2 and TRBJ1-4; D is perhaps TRBD1 (5 bases). V lost 4 bases to trimming and J lost 6 bases, with 18 bases between them. Germline-derived CDR1 and CDR2 are SGHAT and FQNNGV. The length of the CDR3 is 16 residues. CDR3 DNA: TGTGCCAGCAGCTCCCCGGGCGGGACGGATGATGAAAAACTGTTTTTT. Amino acids: CASSSPGGTDDEKLFF.

This clonotype was detected a few times. The V and J genes are TRBV19 and TRBJ2-5, with D possibly being TRBD1 or TRBD2 (6 bases each). In germline, CDR1 is LNHDA, CDR2 SQIVND (reference sequence). The V end lost 8 bases, the J end lost 7 bases, and 14 bases lay between the germline ends. This CDR3 is built from 12 residues. The CDR3 is CASLGGEGTQYF. In DNA, the CDR3 is TGTGCCAGTTTGGGGGGCGAGGGGACCCAGTACTTC.

This clonotype was seen a handful of times. The rearrangement links TRBV25-1 to TRBJ1-2; D gene uncertain. This CDR3 is 13 amino acids long. V gave up 5 bases and J gave up 6 bases, with 13 bases separating them. The germline CDR1 and CDR2 sequences are MGHDK and SYGVNS. The DNA for the CDR3 is TGTGCCAGCAGTACCGGAGGTGGGGATGGCTACACCTTC. This sequence encodes CASSTGGGDGYTF.

The chain has TRBV12-3 or TRBV12-4 and TRBJ2-3; D is unresolved. This CDR3 has 14 residues. V was shortened by 6 bases and J by 0 bases, with 10 bases between the two germline ends. CDR3 sequence reads: CASSPPDSTDTQYF. The DNA for the CDR3 is TGTGCCAGCAGCCCCCCAGACAGCACAGATACGCAGTATTTT.

The table lists this clonotype with many counts. The V gene is TRBV20-1, the J gene TRBJ1-2, with TRBD1 matching over 11 bases. The CDR3 has 14 amino acids. Looked up from germline, CDR1 is DFQATT and CDR2 is SNEGSKA (reference sequence). The J segment lost 7 bases and the V segment lost 4 bases, leaving 8 bases of the junction unmatched. CDR3 in amino acids: CSAKIRDRGFGYTF. CDR3 coding DNA: TGCAGTGCTAAAATAAGGGACAGGGGGTTTGGCTACACCTTC.

This clonotype has just a few counts. The chain couples TRBV20-1 to TRBJ2-7, with 13 bases matching TRBD2. The germline V gene has CDR1 DFQATT and CDR2 SNEGSKA (reference sequence). The CDR3 is made up of 15 amino acids. J lost 5 bases, V lost 3 bases, and 7 bases had no gene match. The CDR3 is CSARELAGGPHEQYF. The CDR3 DNA is TGCAGTGCTAGGGAACTAGCGGGGGGGCCCCACGAGCAGTACTTC.

This chain links TRBV12-3 or TRBV12-4 with TRBJ2-3; 9 bases agree with TRBD2. Unmatched junction bases numbered 4, after V lost 6 bases and J lost 3 bases. The CDR3 is made up of 14 amino acids. CDR3 residues: CASRPGLATDTQYF. For the CDR3, the DNA is TGTGCCAGCAGACCGGGACTAGCTACAGATACGCAGTATTTT.

In its sample, this clonotype was seen many times. The CDR3 coding sequence is TGTGCCAGCAGCTTATATCAGGGGTCGGGATCACCCCTCCACTTT. Its protein product is CASSLYQGSGSPLHF. V is TRBV7-2 and J is TRBJ1-6, with D perhaps matching TRBD1 (6 bases). The V gene's germline CDR1 is SGHTA and CDR2 FQGNSA. The CDR3 loop spans 15 amino acids. Trimming stripped 2 bases from V and 10 bases from J, with 15 bases between.

The chain is built from TRBV2 and TRBJ2-2, with D uncertain. Trimming pared 2 bases from V and 5 bases from J, leaving 6 bases between. This CDR3 is built from 13 residues. The germline V gene has CDR1 SNHLY and CDR2 FYNNEI. This CDR3 is CASSELGTGELFF. CDR3 sequence (DNA): TGTGCCAGCAGTGAACTAGGTACCGGGGAGCTGTTTTTT.

The genes are TRBV20-1 and TRBJ2-7; perhaps TRBD2 as D (6 bases). V was trimmed by 8 bases and J by 1 base, leaving 12 bases between them. The germline V gene encodes CDR1 DFQATT and CDR2 SNEGSKA (reference sequence). This CDR3 spans 12 amino acids. The DNA for the CDR3 is TGCAGTTCAAGGGAGGCGTCCTACGAGCAGTACTTC. Amino acids: CSSREASYEQYF.

This clonotype was found many times. The chain recombines TRBV2 with TRBJ1-1; 7 nucleotides agree with TRBD1. CDR1 SNHLY and CDR2 FYNNEI come from the germline V gene. V trimming: 6 bases; J trimming: 6 bases; junction bases outside the gene matches: 7. The CDR3 sequence is 13 residues long. The chain's CDR3 is CASRSRGQAEAFF. The CDR3 DNA reads TGTGCCAGCAGGTCTAGGGGGCAGGCTGAAGCTTTCTTT.

This clonotype showed up just a few times. The chain is built from TRBV4-2 and TRBJ2-1; D may be TRBD1 or TRBD2 (5 bases each). The length of the CDR3 is 15 residues. Trimming cost V 3 bases and J 7 bases, with 16 bases left between them. Germline CDR1 and CDR2: LGHNA and YNFKEQ. CDR3 bases: TGTGCCAGCAGCCAGGAGGCACGAGGGGCGAATGAGCAGTTCTTC. Its translation is CASSQEARGANEQFF.

This clonotype occurred a few times. This sequence joins TRBV6-2 or TRBV6-3 and TRBJ2-1; TRBD1 is a possible D gene (9 bases). CDR3 length: 20 residues. The germline gives CDR1 MNHEY, CDR2 SVGEGT. V shed 0 bases and J shed 2 bases, with 23 bases lying between them. CDR3 coding DNA: TGTGCCAGCAGTTACTCCGGGGGGGTCCGGGACAGGGACCCCTACAATGAGCAGTTCTTC. Translating it yields CASSYSGGVRDRDPYNEQFF.

V gene TRBV2 combines with J gene TRBJ2-7; TRBD2 is a possible D gene (6 bases). Trimming cost V 6 bases and J 0 bases, with 9 bases left between them. CDR3 length: 13 amino acids. Germline CDR1 reads SNHLY; CDR2 reads FYNNEI. The CDR3 region is CASRGGSSYEQYF. DNA of the CDR3: TGTGCCAGCAGGGGAGGCAGCTCCTACGAGCAGTACTTC.

On this clonotype: This may arise from a read error, as a much more abundant clone is one base away. The rearrangement joins TRBV19 to TRBJ1-1; D is unclear. The CDR3 has 13 residues. Germline V gene lookup returns CDR1 LNHDA and CDR2 SQIVND (reference sequence). The CDR3 sequence: CASSISAETGAFF. In DNA, the CDR3 is TGTGCCAGTAGTATTTCAGCGGAGACTGGAGCTTTCTTT.

The table lists this clonotype with a few counts. The gene calls are TRBV28 and TRBJ2-7; 9 bases are shared with TRBD1. The CDR3 has 14 amino acids. Per the germline V gene, CDR1 is MDHEN and CDR2 is SYDVKM. Trimming at V came to 6 bases and at J to 0 bases, leaving 3 bases not matched to a gene. CDR3 sequence: CASRGTGSSYEQYF. Here the CDR3 DNA reads TGTGCCAGCAGAGGGACAGGGAGCTCCTACGAGCAGTACTTC. The variable domain in full, completed from reference TRBV28 and TRBJ2-7, reads DVKVTQSSRYLVKRTGEKVFLECVQDMDHENMFWYRQDPGLGLRLIYFSYDVKMKEKGDIPEGYSVSREKKERFSLILESASTNQTSMYLCASRGTGSSYEQYFGPGTRLTVT.

This chain connects TRBV28 to TRBJ2-1, with 15 bases fitting TRBD2. The germline gives CDR1 MDHEN, CDR2 SYDVKM. Germline trimming cut 5 bases from V and 3 bases from J; bases unmatched to any gene: 5. This CDR3 has 17 amino acids. In DNA, the CDR3 is TGTGCCAGCAGTCTGGGGACTAGCGGGGGGAACTACAATGAGCAGTTCTTC. Its protein is CASSLGTSGGNYNEQFF.